This entry lists 20 T cell receptor beta chains sequenced from one sample in a study of T-cell reconstitution after alpha-beta-depleted transplantation in children (dated by TCRdb to the mid-2010s). To prepare the library, PCR was applied. Instrument used: Illumina HiSeq 2500. Molecular barcoding was employed in the preparation of TCR libraries, with unique molecular identifiers being used to normalize TCRbeta repertoire quantification. TCRdb ran its own pipeline on the public reads, namely fastp trimming at Q25 and MiXCR clone calling, and kept in-frame beta chains. Merged by CDR3 protein, the rows form single entries marked with the most common genes and DNA. The sample data list some 250,000 distinct CDR3 sequences, and around 11% of these were observed just once. The ten largest clones capture approximately 2.9% of the sample. Sequences were derived from PBMCs from the stem cell graft donor, sampled from the stem cell graft. The receptors come from a human donor who donated a stem cell graft to a child with acute lymphoblastic leukemia.

This clonotype was recorded many times. The chain carries TRBV29-1 and TRBJ2-7, with a weak D call TRBD1 (6 bases). The CDR3 contains 13 residues. V lost 5 bases and J 7 bases, leaving 18 bases between the germline ends. Per the germline V gene, CDR1 is SQVTM and CDR2 is ANQGSEA. The DNA of the CDR3 is TGCAGCGTTCCTGGGACATCCCCAAGGGAGCAGTACTTC. Translated: CSVPGTSPREQYF.

The sample holds many counts of this clonotype. The chain has TRBV29-1 and TRBJ2-1, with D perhaps matching TRBD1 or TRBD2 (6 bases each). CDR3 size: 13 residues. Germline-derived CDR1 and CDR2 are SQVTM and ANQGSEA. Trimming stripped 4 bases from V and 10 bases from J, with 17 bases between. DNA of the CDR3: TGCAGCGTTGGGAGGGGGATGCAGTTCGAGCAGTTCTTC. Residues: CSVGRGMQFEQFF.

This clonotype was detected only once. V and J are TRBV2 and TRBJ1-2; a weak D match, TRBD1 (5 bases). V lost 6 bases and J 7 bases, leaving 24 bases between the germline ends. The CDR3 consists of 16 residues. Germline-derived CDR1 and CDR2 are SNHLY and FYNNEI. The CDR3 DNA reads as TGTGCCAGCAGGGGGTTGTTGAGAGGGGTAAATTCTGGCTACACCTTC. Amino acid sequence: CASRGLLRGVNSGYTF.

The sample holds many counts of this clonotype. The chain combines TRBV19 with TRBJ2-5; 12 bases match TRBD1. This CDR3 is built from 16 residues. The germline CDR1 and CDR2 sequences are LNHDA and SQIVND (reference sequence). The V gene end was trimmed by 10 bases and the J gene end by 5 bases; junction bases not matched to a gene: 14. CDR3: CATTGTGGKLGETQYF. CDR3 nucleotide sequence: TGTGCCACCACCGGGACAGGGGGCAAACTGGGTGAGACCCAGTACTTC.

This clonotype was seen at least ten times. This chain links TRBV28 with TRBJ2-5, with 7 bases lining up with TRBD2. Losses at the gene ends were 7 bases for V and 1 base for J; bases not matched to a gene: 9. This CDR3 is built from 15 residues. Germline CDR1 is MDHEN and CDR2 is SYDVKM. CDR3 sequence (DNA): TGTGCCAGCACCAGGCTAGCGGCTTTCCAAGAGACCCAGTACTTC. Its protein is CASTRLAAFQETQYF. The entire variable domain, with the rest obtained from reference TRBV28 and TRBJ2-5, is as follows: DVKVTQSSRYLVKRTGEKVFLECVQDMDHENMFWYRQDPGLGLRLIYFSYDVKMKEKGDIPEGYSVSREKKERFSLILESASTNQTSMYLCASTRLAAFQETQYFGPGTRLLVL.

This clonotype was counted ten times or more. This chain links TRBV10-2 with TRBJ2-6, with D possibly matching TRBD1 (6 bases). The CDR3 consists of 16 residues. Germline V CDR1 and CDR2: WSHSY, SAAADI. Between the trimmed V and J ends, which lost 3 bases and 3 bases, there was a span of 12 bases. The CDR3 DNA sequence: TGCGCCAGCAGTGATGCCTCAGGGGTTGGGGCCAACGTCCTGACTTTC. Translation: CASSDASGVGANVLTF.

This clonotype was observed at least ten times. The genes are TRBV30 and TRBJ2-3; tentative D call: TRBD2 (6 bases). This CDR3 comprises 12 residues. The germline V and J ends were trimmed by 1 base and 5 bases, with 7 bases remaining between them. Germline CDR1 GTSNPN, CDR2 SVGIG (reference sequence). In DNA form, the CDR3 reads TGTGCCTGGAGTGCCGGGGGAGATACGCAGTATTTT. Protein sequence: CAWSAGGDTQYF.

This clonotype was observed many times. This chain connects TRBV6-2 or TRBV6-3 to TRBJ2-3; D is possibly TRBD2 (5 bases). The V end was cut by 7 bases, the J end by 2 bases, with 16 bases between. CDR1 is MNHEY, CDR2 SVGEGT, per germline. This CDR3 region has 15 residues. The CDR3 protein is CASNGEGLATDTQYF. The CDR3 DNA sequence: TGTGCCAGCAATGGAGAGGGCCTAGCCACAGATACGCAGTATTTT.

This clonotype has at least ten counts. The chain carries TRBV20-1 and TRBJ2-7; D possibly uses TRBD1 or TRBD2 (6 bases each). Per the germline V gene, CDR1 is DFQATT and CDR2 is SNEGSKA (reference sequence). CDR3 length: 16 residues. V dropped 1 base and J dropped 1 base, with 17 bases sitting between them. CDR3 in DNA: TGCAGTGCTAGAGTCCCGCTTGGGGGGCAATCCTACGAGCAGTACTTC. It specifies CSARVPLGGQSYEQYF.

The chain couples TRBV7-9 to TRBJ2-2, with D perhaps TRBD1 (6 bases). Germline V CDR1 and CDR2: SEHNR, FQNEAQ (reference sequence). This CDR3 has 16 residues. V dropped 4 bases and J dropped 6 bases, with 18 bases sitting between them. CDR3 amino acids: CASSSPAGGMPGELFF. In DNA, the CDR3 is TGTGCCAGCAGCTCACCTGCTGGGGGCATGCCCGGGGAGCTGTTTTTT. Based on the CDR3 plus reference TRBV7-9 and TRBJ2-2, the full variable domain is DTGVSQNPRHKITKRGQNVTFRCDPISEHNRLYWYRQTLGQGPEFLTYFQNEAQLEKSRLLSDRFSAERPKGSFSTLEIQRTEQGDSAMYLCASSSPAGGMPGELFFGEGSRLTVL.

This clonotype came up many times. The V call is TRBV4-3, the J call TRBJ2-1; D remains unclear. V was trimmed by 0 bases and J by 2 bases, leaving 11 bases between them. The CDR3 runs to 16 residues. Germline lookup yields CDR1 LGHNA and CDR2 YSLEER. The CDR3 sequence: CASSQDTTGAYNEQFF. CDR3 bases: TGCGCCAGCAGCCAAGATACCACGGGTGCCTACAATGAGCAGTTCTTC.

Only a few counts were recorded for this clonotype. The chain has TRBV10-3 and TRBJ2-5, with 7 bases that match TRBD1. Losses at the gene ends were 1 base for V and 5 bases for J; bases not matched to a gene: 10. The germline V gene has CDR1 ENHRY and CDR2 SYGVKD. The CDR3 has 16 residues. Here the CDR3 reads CAISELAQGRGETQYF. In DNA, the CDR3 is TGTGCCATCAGTGAGTTAGCACAGGGGAGAGGGGAGACCCAGTACTTC.

On this clonotype itself: A much bigger clone sits one base away, suggesting this may be a read error. This chain uses TRBV12-3 or TRBV12-4 with TRBJ2-5; D possibly matches TRBD1 or TRBD2 (6 bases each). CDR3 length: 12 residues. V was trimmed by 6 bases and J by 6 bases, leaving 11 bases between them. The CDR3 DNA reads TGTGCCAGCAGACAGGGCGGGAAGACCCAGTACTTC. Its protein is CASRQGGKTQYF.

In the case of this clonotype: This may arise from a read error, as a much more abundant clone is one base away. The chain couples TRBV20-1 to TRBJ2-6, with D possibly matching TRBD1 (6 bases). Germline lookup yields CDR1 DFQATT and CDR2 SNEGSKA (reference sequence). The CDR3 is made up of 15 amino acids. CDR3 in DNA: TGCAGTGCTATCAGGGGTAGCTCTGGGGCCAACGGCCTGACTTTC. Translated, it gives CSAIRGSSGANGLTF.

V usage is TRBV7-2 and J usage is TRBJ1-2; 12 bases agree with TRBD1. The CDR3 runs to 15 residues. The junction had 4 bases not matched to a gene; V was cut back by 1 base and J by 7 bases. Germline V gene lookup returns CDR1 SGHTA and CDR2 FQGNSA. The CDR3 nucleotides are TGTGCCAGCAGCTTAGGGGGACAGGGGGCGGGTGGCTACACCTTC. It specifies CASSLGGQGAGGYTF.

This clonotype came up many times. The chain has TRBV12-3 or TRBV12-4 and TRBJ2-5; 11 bases agree with TRBD2. V lost 2 bases, J lost 7 bases, and 12 bases stayed unmatched. The CDR3 sequence is 17 residues long. CDR3 DNA: TGTGCCAGCAGTTTATCAGCTAGCGGGGGGCCAAAGGGGACCCAGTACTTC. Amino acids: CASSLSASGGPKGTQYF.

This clonotype was recorded many times. V gene TRBV7-3 combines with J gene TRBJ2-1; D is unclear. CDR3 length: 13 residues. The ends were cut back, 5 bases at V and 9 bases at J, with 14 bases in the middle. Germline lookup yields CDR1 SGHTA and CDR2 FQGTGA. The CDR3 sequence is CASSPYPPGEQFF. The CDR3 coding sequence is TGTGCCAGCAGCCCGTACCCACCGGGTGAGCAGTTCTTC.

This clonotype was counted ten times or more. The chain uses TRBV5-1 and TRBJ1-1, with D unresolved. The CDR3 is 13 amino acids. V lost 0 bases to trimming and J lost 5 bases, with 8 bases between them. Germline CDR1 and CDR2: SGHRS and YFSETQ. The CDR3 loop is CASSLDSQTEAFF. The CDR3 DNA reads as TGCGCCAGCAGCTTGGACAGTCAAACTGAAGCTTTCTTT. Combining the CDR3 with reference TRBV5-1 and TRBJ1-1 gives the whole variable domain KAGVTQTPRYLIKTRGQQVTLSCSPISGHRSVSWYQQTPGQGLQFLFEYFSETQRNKGNFPGRFSGRQFSNSRSEMNVSTLELGDSALYLCASSLDSQTEAFFGQGTRLTVV.

This chain uses TRBV18 with TRBJ1-2; D is possibly TRBD1 (5 bases). Germline V gives CDR1 KGHSH, CDR2 LQKENI. This CDR3 has 14 amino acids. Deletions cut 0 bases from V and 2 bases from J, with 7 bases between. The CDR3 sequence: CASSPPGANYGYTF. The CDR3, as DNA: TGTGCCAGCTCACCACCAGGGGCCAACTATGGCTACACCTTC.

This clonotype was picked up many times. This sequence joins TRBV7-9 and TRBJ1-2; 8 bases align to TRBD1. This CDR3 region has 13 residues. Germline V gene data show CDR1 as SEHNR and CDR2 as FQNEAQ (reference sequence). The V and J ends lost 5 bases and 8 bases, in that order; junction bases with no gene match: 7. CDR3 loop: CASSREQGEGYTF. In nucleotides, the CDR3 is TGTGCCAGCAGCAGAGAACAGGGGGAGGGCTACACCTTC.